The 18 T cell receptor beta chains presented below share a single source sample, sequenced in a study of shared clonotypes between healthy human individuals. Clones were sequenced by immunoSEQ multiplex PCR, and TCRdb holds only the in-frame ones, with some missing. The table has about 2.4 million clones, approximately 94% seen once. Sequenced input: naive CD4+ T cells from PBMCs. Subset meaning: CD45RA+ positively selected. The receptors were sampled from a man in his late teens or twenties in good health. Some clones in this sample may be carry-over from other donors' samples.

Regarding this clone: This sample also contains other DNA sequences that code for the same CDR3. J is TRBJ1-1 and V is TRBV2; perhaps TRBD1 as D (6 bases). Trimming left V 1 base short and J 4 bases short, with 16 bases between. This CDR3 is 16 amino acids long. Germline-derived CDR1 and CDR2 are SNHLY and FYNNEI. CDR3 residues: CASSEDPFATGTEAFF. Here the CDR3 DNA reads TGTGCCAGCAGTGAAGACCCCTTCGCGACAGGCACTGAAGCTTTCTTT. Drawing the rest from reference TRBV2 and TRBJ1-1, the complete variable domain is EPEVTQTPSHQVTQMGQEVILRCVPISNHLYFYWYRQILGQKVEFLVSFYNNEISEKSEIFDDQFSVERPDGSNFTLKIRSTKLEDSAMYFCASSEDPFATGTEAFFGQGTRLTVV.

The V gene is TRBV2, the J gene TRBJ2-6; D is ambiguous. V dropped 1 base and J dropped 2 bases, with 6 bases sitting between them. The germline gives CDR1 SNHLY, CDR2 FYNNEI. This CDR3 has 15 residues. The CDR3 loop is CASSEEFAGANVLTF. For the CDR3, the DNA is TGTGCCAGCAGTGAAGAATTTGCTGGGGCCAACGTCCTGACTTTC.

The chain links TRBV7-2 to TRBJ2-7; no clear D. Trimming removed 1 base from V and 0 bases from J, with 13 bases in between. The CDR3 spans 16 residues. The germline gives CDR1 SGHTA, CDR2 FQGNSA. The CDR3 DNA reads TGTGCCAGCAGCTTAGTAAGTAGGATAAGCTCCTACGAGCAGTACTTC. Amino acids: CASSLVSRISSYEQYF.

The chain has TRBV5-4 and TRBJ2-5, with TRBD1 matching 8 bases. The CDR3 totals 16 residues. Per the germline V gene, CDR1 is SGHNT and CDR2 is YYREEE (reference sequence). V lost 0 bases and J lost 7; bases outside the gene matches: 11. CDR3 nucleotide sequence: TGTGCCAGCAGCTTGGCAAAGGACAGGGCCCCCGCGACCCAGTACTTC. It codes for CASSLAKDRAPATQYF.

The chain joins TRBV9 to TRBJ2-3; 10 bases match TRBD2. The CDR3 totals 17 residues. CDR1 SGDLS and CDR2 YYNGEE come from the germline V gene. Trimming at V came to 4 bases and at J to 5 bases, leaving 13 bases not matched to a gene. The CDR3 nucleotides read TGTGCCAGCAGCCCGAGGGGGCTAGCGGGAGTTATAGATACGCAGTATTTT. It yields the protein CASSPRGLAGVIDTQYF.

The genes are TRBV5-4 and TRBJ2-3, with D possibly matching TRBD2 (5 bases). Trimming left V 4 bases short and J 0 bases short, with 12 bases between. The CDR3 loop spans 15 amino acids. Per germline, CDR1 SGHNT and CDR2 YYREEE (reference sequence). The CDR3 protein is CASSQASRSTDTQYF. Written as DNA, the CDR3 is TGTGCCAGCAGCCAGGCTAGCCGAAGCACAGATACGCAGTATTTT.

This sequence joins TRBV19 and TRBJ2-6; D uncertain. This CDR3 is built from 14 residues. Trimming removed 7 bases at V and 0 bases at J, with 7 bases between. CDR1 and CDR2 (germline): LNHDA, SQIVND (reference sequence). CDR3 amino acids: CASTPGSGANVLTF. DNA for the CDR3: TGTGCCAGTACCCCGGGCTCTGGGGCCAACGTCCTGACTTTC. The full variable domain, its missing parts supplied by reference TRBV19 and TRBJ2-6, is DGGITQSPKYLFRKEGQNVTLSCEQNLNHDAMYWYRQDPGQGLRLIYYSQIVNDFQKGDIAEGYSVSREKKESFPLTVTSAQKNPTAFYLCASTPGSGANVLTFGAGSRLTVL.

This clone appeared a single time. This chain uses TRBV10-3 with TRBJ2-1, with 8 bases matching TRBD1. The CDR3 covers 16 residues. With V trimmed by 0 bases and J by 6 bases, 7 bases remained unmatched. Germline CDR1 is ENHRY and CDR2 is SYGVKD. The CDR3 protein is CAISESGRGRVNEQFF. The CDR3 DNA follows: TGTGCCATCAGTGAGTCGGGCAGGGGGCGCGTCAATGAGCAGTTCTTC.

The V and J genes are TRBV5-6 and TRBJ1-2; D ambiguous. V was pared by 4 bases and J by 1 base, with 14 bases between. This CDR3 contains 15 residues. Germline lookup yields CDR1 SGHDT and CDR2 YYEEEE. Written as DNA, the CDR3 is TGTGCCAGCAGCGAGCGAAGTGTGGTTAACTATGGCTACACCTTC. Translating gives CASSERSVVNYGYTF.

The rearrangement uses TRBV7-8 and TRBJ1-1, with a weak D call TRBD1 (6 bases). The ends were cut back, 5 bases at V and 1 base at J, with 14 bases in the middle. Germline V gene sequence: CDR1 SGHVS, CDR2 FQNEAQ. This CDR3 comprises 15 residues. The CDR3 bases are TGTGCCAGCAGCCCGCGACAGGCTAAGAACACTGAAGCTTTCTTT. Translation: CASSPRQAKNTEAFF.

V usage is TRBV5-4 and J usage is TRBJ2-1; D is unclear. This CDR3 contains 14 residues. Germline-derived CDR1 and CDR2 are SGHNT and YYREEE (reference sequence). The germline V and J ends were trimmed by 0 bases and 6 bases, with 10 bases remaining between them. As DNA, the CDR3 is TGTGCCAGCAGCTTGGAAGACGGATTCAATGAGCAGTTCTTC. Translation: CASSLEDGFNEQFF. The variable domain in full, with the rest retrieved from reference TRBV5-4 and TRBJ2-1, is ETGVTQSPTHLIKTRGQQVTLRCSSQSGHNTVSWYQQALGQGPQFIFQYYREEENGRGNFPPRFSGLQFPNYSSELNVNALELDDSALYLCASSLEDGFNEQFFGPGTRLTVL.

In its sample, this clone was seen once. Different DNA sequences within this sample yield the same CDR3. The chain uses TRBV6-1 and TRBJ2-3; D not resolved. The germline V gene has CDR1 MNHNS and CDR2 SASEGT. V was shortened by 2 bases and J by 0 bases, with 6 bases between the two germline ends. This CDR3 region has 14 residues. The CDR3 is CASSETVSTDTQYF. DNA of the CDR3: TGTGCCAGCAGTGAAACCGTAAGCACAGATACGCAGTATTTT.

The V call is TRBV6-5, the J call TRBJ2-7; possibly TRBD2 for D (6 bases). V was shortened by 8 bases and J by 4 bases, with 15 bases between the two germline ends. Germline V CDR1 and CDR2: MNHEY, SVGAGI. The CDR3 covers 13 residues. CDR3 sequence reads: CASGPRGNYEQYF. In nucleotides, the CDR3 is TGTGCCAGCGGTCCTCGCGGGAATTACGAGCAGTACTTC.

This chain joins TRBV19 and TRBJ1-5; TRBD1 is a possible D gene (6 bases). Germline V CDR1 and CDR2: LNHDA, SQIVND (reference sequence). CDR3 size: 17 residues. Trimming shortened V by 4 bases and J by 0 bases, and 16 bases separated the two germline ends. The CDR3 DNA reads as TGTGCCAGTAGTACTGGGGGAGGGACATATAGCAATCAGCCCCAGCATTTT. Its translation is CASSTGGGTYSNQPQHF. Complete variable domain (other parts from reference TRBV19 and TRBJ1-5): DGGITQSPKYLFRKEGQNVTLSCEQNLNHDAMYWYRQDPGQGLRLIYYSQIVNDFQKGDIAEGYSVSREKKESFPLTVTSAQKNPTAFYLCASSTGGGTYSNQPQHFGDGTRLSIL.

The chain has TRBV6-5 and TRBJ1-4, with D possibly matching TRBD1 (5 bases). Trimming left V 8 bases short and J 5 bases short, with 9 bases between. Looked up from germline, CDR1 is MNHEY and CDR2 is SVGAGI. The length of the CDR3 is 12 residues. CDR3 sequence (DNA): TGTGCCAGCCGGGACTACAATGAAAAACTGTTTTTT. It is translated as CASRDYNEKLFF.

This chain links TRBV7-8 with TRBJ1-5, with D hard to call. Germline assignment: CDR1 SGHVS and CDR2 FQNEAQ. Trimming left V 5 bases short and J 5 bases short, with 13 bases between. The CDR3 covers 14 residues. Here the CDR3 reads CASSPVLQHQPQHF. The CDR3 coding sequence is TGTGCCAGCAGCCCAGTACTACAACATCAGCCCCAGCATTTT.

V and J are TRBV19 and TRBJ2-5; D possibly corresponds to TRBD1 (5 bases). The CDR3 has 12 residues. Trimming took 5 bases from V and 4 from J, leaving 8 bases between them. The V gene's germline CDR1 is LNHDA and CDR2 SQIVND (reference sequence). CDR3 DNA sequence: TGTGCCAGTAGTGCAGGGCCAGAGACCCAGTACTTC. It encodes CASSAGPETQYF.

The chain links TRBV4-1 to TRBJ1-5; D might be TRBD1 (6 bases). Germline-derived CDR1 and CDR2 are MGHRA and YSYEKL. Trimming shortened V by 4 bases and J by 4 bases, and 14 bases separated the two germline ends. The CDR3 consists of 15 residues. CDR3 in amino acids: CASSLTGTLNQPQHF. The DNA for the CDR3 is TGCGCCAGCAGCCTAACCGGGACACTAAATCAGCCCCAGCATTTT.